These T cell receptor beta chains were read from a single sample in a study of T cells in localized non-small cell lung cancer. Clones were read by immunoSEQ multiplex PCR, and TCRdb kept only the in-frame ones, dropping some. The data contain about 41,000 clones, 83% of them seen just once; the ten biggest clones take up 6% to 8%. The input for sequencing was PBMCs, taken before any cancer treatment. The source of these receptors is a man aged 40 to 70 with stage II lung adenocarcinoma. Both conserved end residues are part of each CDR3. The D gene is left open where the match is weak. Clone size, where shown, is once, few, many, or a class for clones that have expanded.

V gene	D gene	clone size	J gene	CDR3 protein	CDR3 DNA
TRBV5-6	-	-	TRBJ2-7	CASSPLDNTYEQYF	TGTGCCAGCAGCCCTTTGGACAACACCTACGAGCAGTACTTC
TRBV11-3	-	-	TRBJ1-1	CASSLDGGVRTEAFF	TGTGCCAGCAGCTTAGATGGAGGGGTGAGGACTGAAGCTTTCTTT
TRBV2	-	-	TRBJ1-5	CASSELVSNQPQHF	TGTGCCAGCAGTGAATTGGTTTCAAATCAGCCCCAGCATTTT
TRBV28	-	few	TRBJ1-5	CASRSSGFGQPQHF	TGTGCCAGCAGATCCTCAGGGTTCGGTCAGCCCCAGCATTTT
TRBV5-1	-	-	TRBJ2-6	CASTDANVLTF	TGCGCCAGCACCGACGCCAACGTCCTGACTTTC
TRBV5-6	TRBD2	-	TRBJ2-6	CASSGEGSPSGANVLTF	TGTGCCAGCAGCGGGGAGGGAAGCCCCTCTGGGGCCAACGTCCTGACTTTC
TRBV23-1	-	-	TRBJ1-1	CASSQSGGGSVNTEAFF	TGCGCCAGCAGTCAATCGGGTGGGGGATCAGTGAACACTGAAGCTTTCTTT
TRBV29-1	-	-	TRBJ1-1	CSVDPQGMNTEAFF	TGCAGCGTTGACCCACAGGGAATGAACACTGAAGCTTTCTTT
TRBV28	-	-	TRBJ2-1	CASSLAGHYNEQFF	TGTGCCAGCAGTTTAGCCGGTCACTACAATGAGCAGTTCTTC
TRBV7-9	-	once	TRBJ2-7	CASSSGRYDEQYF	TGTGCCAGCAGCTCGGGTAGGTACGACGAGCAGTACTTC
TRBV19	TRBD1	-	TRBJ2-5	CASRDRGETQYF	TGTGCCAGCCGGGACAGGGGAGAGACCCAGTACTTC
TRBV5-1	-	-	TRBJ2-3	CASSPSPLRLTSTDTQYF	TGCGCCAGCAGCCCCAGCCCTCTCCGGCTCACTAGCACAGATACGCAGTATTTT
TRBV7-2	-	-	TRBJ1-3	CASSFGGAGVSGNTIYF	TGTGCCAGCAGCTTCGGGGGGGCTGGGGTCTCTGGAAACACCATATATTTT
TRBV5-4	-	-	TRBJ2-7	CASSSDSYEQYF	TGTGCCAGCAGCTCTGACAGCTACGAGCAGTACTTC
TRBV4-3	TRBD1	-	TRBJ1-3	CASSQEVPTGQGNTIYF	TGCGCCAGCAGCCAAGAGGTCCCGACAGGGCAAGGAAACACCATATATTTT
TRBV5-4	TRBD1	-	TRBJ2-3	CASSATGTGTDTQYF	TGTGCCAGCAGCGCAACCGGGACAGGCACAGATACGCAGTATTTT
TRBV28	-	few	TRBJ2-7	CASSTRTPPYEQYF	TGTGCCAGCAGTACTCGGACTCCCCCCTACGAGCAGTACTTC
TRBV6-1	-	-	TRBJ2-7	CASQRPGTSEQYF	TGTGCCAGCCAGCGGCCGGGGACAAGCGAGCAGTACTTC
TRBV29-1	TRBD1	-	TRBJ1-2	CSVERLLGQETYGYTF	TGCAGCGTTGAAAGGTTATTAGGACAGGAGACCTATGGCTACACCTTC
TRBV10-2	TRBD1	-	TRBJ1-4	CASRGNTGDTNEKLFF	TGCGCCAGCAGAGGAAACACAGGGGATACTAATGAAAAACTGTTTTTT
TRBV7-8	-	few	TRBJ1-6	CASSLQVNSPLHF	TGTGCCAGCAGCTTACAGGTTAATTCACCCCTCCACTTT
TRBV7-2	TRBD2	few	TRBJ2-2	CASSLSGGSAGELFF	TGTGCCAGCAGCTTATCGGGGGGGTCCGCCGGGGAGCTGTTTTTT
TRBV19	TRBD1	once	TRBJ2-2	CASSIDRTGLLATGELFF	TGTGCCAGTAGTATAGACCGGACAGGGTTGCTAGCCACCGGGGAGCTGTTTTTT
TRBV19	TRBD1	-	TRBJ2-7	CASSTGGYEQYF	TGTGCCAGTAGTACAGGGGGCTACGAGCAGTACTTC
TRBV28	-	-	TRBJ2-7	CASSFGPSNSYEQYF	TGTGCCAGCAGTTTTGGCCCTTCGAACTCCTACGAGCAGTACTTC
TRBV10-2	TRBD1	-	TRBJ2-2	CASSGTANTGELFF	TGCGCCAGCAGCGGGACAGCGAACACCGGGGAGCTGTTTTTT
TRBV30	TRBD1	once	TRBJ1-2	CAWGRKGQAADGYTF	TGTGCCTGGGGCCGAAAGGGACAGGCAGCTGATGGCTACACCTTC
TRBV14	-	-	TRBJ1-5	CASSPGLHQPQHF	TGTGCCAGCAGCCCGGGCCTTCATCAGCCCCAGCATTTT
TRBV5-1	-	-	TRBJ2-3	CASSLGQAGDTQYF	TGCGCCAGCAGCTTGGGACAGGCTGGGGATACGCAGTATTTT